This is a list of T cell receptor beta chains from one sample in a study of shared clonotypes between healthy human individuals. TCRdb keeps only in-frame clones here, not all; method: immunoSEQ multiplex PCR. The sample shows roughly 500,000 clones, less than 96% of them seen only once. Sequenced sample: naive CD4+ T cells sorted from blood. These receptors were taken from a woman in her 30s in good health. The CDR3 runs from the conserved cysteine through the conserved F or W. Each record gives: D gene, CDR3 length, J gene, V gene, clone size, CDR3 DNA, CDR3 protein. The D gene is left open where the match is weak. The listing skips clone size in some rows; elsewhere it reads once, few, many or a size class.

D gene: .
CDR3 length: 16
J gene: TRBJ2-7
V gene: TRBV18
clone size: .
CDR3 DNA: TGTGCCAGCTCACGCCATCCTTTTACAGGGAACTACGAGCAGTACTTC
CDR3 protein: CASSRHPFTGNYEQYF

D gene: TRBD2
CDR3 length: 16
J gene: TRBJ2-7
V gene: TRBV27
clone size: .
CDR3 DNA: TGTGCCAGCAGTTTCCTAGCGGACCCCCTTCGGTCCGAGCAGTACTTC
CDR3 protein: CASSFLADPLRSEQYF

D gene: .
CDR3 length: 14
J gene: TRBJ2-5
V gene: TRBV19
clone size: .
CDR3 DNA: TGTGCCAGTAGTATCCGTCCCGGACGAGAGACCCAGTACTTC
CDR3 protein: CASSIRPGRETQYF

D gene: TRBD1
CDR3 length: 14
J gene: TRBJ2-7
V gene: TRBV7-9
clone size: .
CDR3 DNA: TGTGCCAGCAGCTTCGGGACAGGGCCCTACGAGCAGTACTTC
CDR3 protein: CASSFGTGPYEQYF

D gene: .
CDR3 length: 16
J gene: TRBJ1-2
V gene: TRBV10-1
clone size: .
CDR3 DNA: TGCGCCAGCCGAAATCTGCGGGATCACCCGGCCTATGGCTACACCTTC
CDR3 protein: CASRNLRDHPAYGYTF

D gene: TRBD1
CDR3 length: 11
J gene: TRBJ1-2
V gene: TRBV20-1
clone size: once
CDR3 DNA: TGCAGTGCTAGTACAGGGGAGGTCTACACCTTC
CDR3 protein: CSASTGEVYTF

D gene: .
CDR3 length: 12
J gene: TRBJ2-5
V gene: TRBV5-6
clone size: .
CDR3 DNA: TGTGCCAGCAGCTTGGCCGAGGGGACCCAGTACTTC
CDR3 protein: CASSLAEGTQYF

D gene: TRBD2
CDR3 length: 15
J gene: TRBJ2-3
V gene: TRBV7-9
clone size: .
CDR3 DNA: TGTGCCAGCAGCCTCCTAGCGGGAGTTAGAGATACGCAGTATTTT
CDR3 protein: CASSLLAGVRDTQYF

D gene: TRBD1
CDR3 length: 14
J gene: TRBJ1-5
V gene: TRBV5-6
clone size: few
CDR3 DNA: TGTGCCAGCAGTTTCAGGGGGAGCAATCAGCCCCAGCATTTT
CDR3 protein: CASSFRGSNQPQHF

D gene: .
CDR3 length: 14
J gene: TRBJ2-1
V gene: TRBV6-5
clone size: once
CDR3 DNA: TGTGCCACCACAGACCCGGCCTCCTACAATGAGCAGTTCTTC
CDR3 protein: CATTDPASYNEQFF

D gene: .
CDR3 length: 14
J gene: TRBJ2-7
V gene: TRBV28
clone size: .
CDR3 DNA: TGTGCCAGCATGGAGGAGGGACCCTTGTATGAGCAGTACTTC
CDR3 protein: CASMEEGPLYEQYF

D gene: TRBD1
CDR3 length: 15
J gene: TRBJ2-5
V gene: TRBV7-6
clone size: .
CDR3 DNA: TGTGCCAGCAGCTTGGGACAGGGGGTCCAAGAGACCCAGTACTTC
CDR3 protein: CASSLGQGVQETQYF

D gene: .
CDR3 length: 12
J gene: TRBJ2-7
V gene: TRBV11-2
clone size: .
CDR3 DNA: TGTGCCAGCAGCCACGACACCTACGAGCAGTACTTC
CDR3 protein: CASSHDTYEQYF

D gene: TRBD2
CDR3 length: 16
J gene: TRBJ2-1
V gene: TRBV5-1
clone size: .
CDR3 DNA: TGCGCCAGCAGCTTCACTAGCGGGAGGAACTACAATGAGCAGTTCTTC
CDR3 protein: CASSFTSGRNYNEQFF

D gene: .
CDR3 length: 14
J gene: TRBJ2-7
V gene: TRBV10-3
clone size: .
CDR3 DNA: TGTGCCATCAGTGAGCCGCCCTCGGCATACGAGCAGTACTTC
CDR3 protein: CAISEPPSAYEQYF

D gene: TRBD1
CDR3 length: 15
J gene: TRBJ2-1
V gene: TRBV4-1
clone size: .
CDR3 DNA: TGCGCCAGCAGCCAACTTCCGGGACAGGGCAATGAGCAGTTCTTC
CDR3 protein: CASSQLPGQGNEQFF

D gene: TRBD2
CDR3 length: 12
J gene: TRBJ2-5
V gene: TRBV29-1
clone size: .
CDR3 DNA: TGCAGCCATTTTAGCGGGAGCGAGACCCAGTACTTC
CDR3 protein: CSHFSGSETQYF

D gene: .
CDR3 length: 14
J gene: TRBJ2-7
V gene: TRBV11-3
clone size: .
CDR3 DNA: TGTGCCAGCAGCTTAGAGGGCCCGATCTACGAGCAGTACTTC
CDR3 protein: CASSLEGPIYEQYF

D gene: .
CDR3 length: 16
J gene: TRBJ2-2
V gene: TRBV9
clone size: .
CDR3 DNA: TGTGCCAGCAGCGTAGATCTAAGTTCCGATACCGGGGAGCTGTTTTTT
CDR3 protein: CASSVDLSSDTGELFF

D gene: .
CDR3 length: 18
J gene: TRBJ1-6
V gene: TRBV2
clone size: .
CDR3 DNA: TGTGCCAGCACCGTAGGAGGGGGGCGAAGCTCCTATAATTCACCCCTCCACTTT
CDR3 protein: CASTVGGGRSSYNSPLHF

D gene: .
CDR3 length: 10
J gene: TRBJ2-7
V gene: TRBV28
clone size: .
CDR3 DNA: TGTGCCAGCAGCTTATACGAGCAGTACTTC
CDR3 protein: CASSLYEQYF

D gene: .
CDR3 length: 16
J gene: TRBJ1-2
V gene: TRBV15
clone size: .
CDR3 DNA: TGTGCCACCAGCAGAGGAGATCTGCAAGCTAACTATGGCTACACCTTC
CDR3 protein: CATSRGDLQANYGYTF

D gene: .
CDR3 length: 14
J gene: TRBJ2-7
V gene: TRBV30
clone size: once
CDR3 DNA: TGTGCCTGGAGCGGCGGGTGGAGGGGCTACGAGCAGTACTTC
CDR3 protein: CAWSGGWRGYEQYF

D gene: .
CDR3 length: 13
J gene: TRBJ2-5
V gene: TRBV2
clone size: .
CDR3 DNA: TGTGCCACCCAGGGGCAGGGTGGGGAGACCCAGTACTTC
CDR3 protein: CATQGQGGETQYF

D gene: TRBD2
CDR3 length: 15
J gene: TRBJ2-5
V gene: TRBV2
clone size: .
CDR3 DNA: TGTGCCAGCAGTCCTAGCGGGGCGGGAGGACAGACCCAGTACTTC
CDR3 protein: CASSPSGAGGQTQYF

D gene: .
CDR3 length: 13
J gene: TRBJ2-7
V gene: TRBV7-9
clone size: .
CDR3 DNA: TGTGCCAGCAGTCAGGCCGGAGGGGACGAGCAGTACTTC
CDR3 protein: CASSQAGGDEQYF

D gene: .
CDR3 length: 12
J gene: TRBJ1-2
V gene: TRBV28
clone size: .
CDR3 DNA: TGTGCCAGCAGTTTCCCGTTCTATGGCTACACCTTC
CDR3 protein: CASSFPFYGYTF

D gene: .
CDR3 length: 14
J gene: TRBJ2-5
V gene: TRBV7-6
clone size: .
CDR3 DNA: TGTGCCAGCAGCTTAGAGTACTCACAAGAGACCCAGTACTTC
CDR3 protein: CASSLEYSQETQYF

D gene: TRBD1
CDR3 length: 15
J gene: TRBJ2-7
V gene: TRBV7-6
clone size: .
CDR3 DNA: TGTGCCAGCAGCTTAGCCCCCGACAGGGTAGGCGAGCAGTACTTC
CDR3 protein: CASSLAPDRVGEQYF

D gene: TRBD1
CDR3 length: 16
J gene: TRBJ2-2
V gene: TRBV7-9
clone size: few
CDR3 DNA: TGTGCCAGCAGCGAAACGGGACAGGGGACCACCGGGGAGCTGTTTTTT
CDR3 protein: CASSETGQGTTGELFF

D gene: .
CDR3 length: 13
J gene: TRBJ2-1
V gene: TRBV6-5
clone size: .
CDR3 DNA: TGTGCCAGCAGTTACGGGGGAGGGGGTGAGCAGTTCTTC
CDR3 protein: CASSYGGGGEQFF

D gene: .
CDR3 length: 15
J gene: TRBJ2-5
V gene: TRBV11-2
clone size: .
CDR3 DNA: TGTGCCAGCAGCTTAGAAAAAGGAACAAGAGAGACCCAGTACTTC
CDR3 protein: CASSLEKGTRETQYF

D gene: .
CDR3 length: 13
J gene: TRBJ2-7
V gene: TRBV7-9
clone size: once
CDR3 DNA: TGTGCCAGCAGCTTAGTAGGGGTCGGCGAGCAGTACTTC
CDR3 protein: CASSLVGVGEQYF

D gene: .
CDR3 length: 16
J gene: TRBJ2-3
V gene: TRBV10-2
clone size: .
CDR3 DNA: TGCGCCAGCAGTGAGTCCTCTAGCGTATATTCAGATACGCAGTATTTT
CDR3 protein: CASSESSSVYSDTQYF

D gene: .
CDR3 length: 14
J gene: TRBJ1-1
V gene: TRBV7-9
clone size: .
CDR3 DNA: TGTGCCAGCAGCGAGATGAGGGGGATTTCTGAAGCTTTCTTT
CDR3 protein: CASSEMRGISEAFF

D gene: .
CDR3 length: 15
J gene: TRBJ2-7
V gene: TRBV5-1
clone size: .
CDR3 DNA: TGCGCCAGCAGCTTGGAGCTGCGCCCCTCCTACGAGCAGTACTTC
CDR3 protein: CASSLELRPSYEQYF

D gene: TRBD1
CDR3 length: 16
J gene: TRBJ2-7
V gene: TRBV7-9
clone size: .
CDR3 DNA: TGTGCCAGCAGCTACCGACAGGGTTTAAGCTCCTACGAGCAGTACTTC
CDR3 protein: CASSYRQGLSSYEQYF

D gene: .
CDR3 length: 11
J gene: TRBJ2-1
V gene: TRBV28
clone size: few
CDR3 DNA: TGTGCCAGCAGTGTAAAAAATGAGCAGTTCTTC
CDR3 protein: CASSVKNEQFF

D gene: TRBD1
CDR3 length: 14
J gene: TRBJ2-7
V gene: TRBV27
clone size: .
CDR3 DNA: TGTGCCAGCGGCCGGGACAGGGAAAGAAGCGAGCAGTACTTC
CDR3 protein: CASGRDRERSEQYF

D gene: TRBD2
CDR3 length: 15
J gene: TRBJ2-7
V gene: TRBV6-1
clone size: .
CDR3 DNA: TGTGCCAGCAGTGAACCCGGTGGGAGGGCCTACGAGCAGTACTTC
CDR3 protein: CASSEPGGRAYEQYF